The entry that follows covers one T cell receptor (beta chain) sequence. Measured with immunoSEQ multiplex PCR; TCRdb has only the in-frame clones, and not every one. The sample gives 35,000 to 50,000 clones, around nine tenths of which show up once; under 1.5% is in the top ten. This sample is drawn from a study of memory CD8 T cells in hepatitis C reinfection. Looking at the study overall: Chronic HCV followed reinfection in two donors who cleared primary infection. A positive HCV RNA test after two negatives ≥60 days apart defined reinfection. Peak reinfection samples were taken 3 to 8 weeks after detection.

Sample time point: peak reinfection, 3 to 8 weeks after reinfection detection. Sorted cells were sequenced directly ex vivo without any in vitro expansion. At all three reinfection time points, viable CD3+ CD8+ CD45RO- cells from a couple of donors served as controls. V was pared by 0 bases and J by 7 bases, with 16 bases between. The germline gives CDR1 MNHEY, CDR2 SVGAGI. This CDR3 contains 16 residues. The receptor comes from a young man with hepatitis C virus infection. This chain connects TRBV6-5 to TRBJ2-1; TRBD2 is a possible D gene (6 bases). The sequenced sample was naive CD8+ T cells sorted from blood. Here the CDR3 DNA reads TGTGCCAGCAGTTACTCAGTCTATAGCGGAAATAATGAGCAGTTCTTC. It yields the protein CASSYSVYSGNNEQFF.